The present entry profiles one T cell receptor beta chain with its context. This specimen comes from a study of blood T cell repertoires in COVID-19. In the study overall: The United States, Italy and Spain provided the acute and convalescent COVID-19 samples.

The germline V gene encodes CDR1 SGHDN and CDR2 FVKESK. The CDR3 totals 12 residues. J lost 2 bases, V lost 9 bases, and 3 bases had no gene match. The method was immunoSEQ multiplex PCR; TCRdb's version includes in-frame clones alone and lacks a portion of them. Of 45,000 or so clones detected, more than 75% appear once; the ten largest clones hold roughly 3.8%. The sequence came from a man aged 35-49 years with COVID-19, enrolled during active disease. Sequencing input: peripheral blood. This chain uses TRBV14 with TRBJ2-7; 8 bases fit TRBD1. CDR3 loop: CASATGAYEQYF. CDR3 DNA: TGTGCCAGTGCGACAGGGGCCTACGAGCAGTACTTC.